The 6 T cell receptor beta chains below all came from one sample that was sequenced in a study of T cell responses to AZD1222 COVID-19 vaccine. The data were produced by immunoSEQ multiplex PCR, yet TCRdb's version contains in-frame clones alone and is incomplete. This table holds about 46,000 clones, about 90% found once. Sequencing was performed on peripheral blood, taken 28 days after the second AZD1222 dose. The receptors were sampled from an adult who received the AZD1222 COVID-19 vaccine.

The chain combines TRBV19 with TRBJ1-2; unclear D gene. The CDR3 consists of 13 residues. V was trimmed by 6 bases and J by 5 bases, leaving 13 bases between them. Germline V gives CDR1 LNHDA, CDR2 SQIVND (reference sequence). Here the CDR3 reads CASRAGVSYGYTF. In nucleotides, the CDR3 is TGTGCCAGTAGGGCCGGAGTAAGTTATGGCTACACCTTC. Full variable domain (remainder filled in from reference TRBV19 and TRBJ1-2): DGGITQSPKYLFRKEGQNVTLSCEQNLNHDAMYWYRQDPGQGLRLIYYSQIVNDFQKGDIAEGYSVSREKKESFPLTVTSAQKNPTAFYLCASRAGVSYGYTFGSGTRLTVV.

This clone appeared a few times. CDR3 nucleotide sequence: TGTGCCAGCAGCTCTCAGGGAAGGGGAGAGACCCAGTACTTC. Its translation is CASSSQGRGETQYF. The chain recombines TRBV3-1 (or the pseudogene TRBV3-2) with TRBJ2-5; a possible D gene is TRBD1 (5 bases). The germline V gene has CDR1 LGHDT and CDR2 YNNKEL (reference sequence). The CDR3 has 14 residues. V gave up 5 bases and J gave up 4 bases, with 14 bases separating them.

This clone has just a few counts. The genes are TRBV9 and TRBJ1-1; D is possibly TRBD1 (5 bases). Trimming pared 4 bases from V and 2 bases from J, leaving 12 bases between. The CDR3 contains 14 residues. Germline-derived CDR1 and CDR2 are SGDLS and YYNGEE. CDR3 loop: CASSQQAGNTEAFF. CDR3 bases: TGTGCCAGCAGCCAACAGGCGGGAAACACTGAAGCTTTCTTT.

The chain couples TRBV6-2 or TRBV6-3 to TRBJ1-6; TRBD1 matches 9 bases. The V segment lost 6 bases and the J segment 9 bases; nucleotides outside the gene matches: 6. Germline V gene lookup returns CDR1 MNHEY and CDR2 SVGEGT. CDR3 length: 14 residues. CDR3 nucleotides: TGTGCCAGCAGCTCGGGACAGGGTGGTTCACCCCTCCACTTT. Its protein product is CASSSGQGGSPLHF.

V is TRBV3-1 (or the pseudogene TRBV3-2) and J is TRBJ2-7; D remains ambiguous. From germline, CDR1 is LGHDT and CDR2 YNNKEL (reference sequence). The CDR3 is 13 residues long. V shed 4 bases and J shed 0 bases, with 7 bases lying between them. For the CDR3, the DNA is TGTGCCAGCAGCCCAGGTAGCTCCTACGAGCAGTACTTC. It is translated as CASSPGSSYEQYF.

The chain combines TRBV19 with TRBJ2-3; the D gene is possibly TRBD1 (6 bases). This CDR3 has 15 amino acids. Germline V gives CDR1 LNHDA, CDR2 SQIVND (reference sequence). V was pared by 2 bases and J by 2 bases, with 11 bases between. CDR3 sequence: CASSIMAGVTDTQYF. The CDR3 DNA reads as TGTGCCAGTAGTATAATGGCAGGGGTCACAGATACGCAGTATTTT.